This T cell receptor beta chain was captured by sequencing in a study of blood T cells in healthy people across ages. Per the germline V gene, CDR1 is LGHDT and CDR2 is YNNKEL (reference sequence). This CDR3 has 14 residues. Study-level results: It was held that diversity estimates obtained from one million T cells represented underestimates. CMV status of donors was not determined, possibly confounding expanded clonotype changes.

With regard to this clonotype: Its antigen remains unidentified.

Using a J-beta primer mix together with a sample-barcoded 5' primer, a second PCR was run for roughly 6 to 11 cycles. Each cDNA molecule was tagged by a template-switch adaptor with 12 random nucleotides. One entry per CDR3 protein, called by TCRdb with MiXCR from the 5' RACE reads. This sample carries 600,000 or so distinct CDR3 sequences, about 45% of them seen once, and the ten largest clones take around 24%. The sequence derives from a man aged 80 or over in good health. The rearrangement joins TRBV3-1 to TRBJ2-7, with D unclear. The J call is in doubt because the DNA end fits TRBJ2-5 better. Sequenced material: blood. The CDR3 is CASSQRREGETQYF. CDR3 sequence (DNA): TGTGCCAGCAGCCAACGCCGTGAAGGTGAGACCCAGTACTTC.